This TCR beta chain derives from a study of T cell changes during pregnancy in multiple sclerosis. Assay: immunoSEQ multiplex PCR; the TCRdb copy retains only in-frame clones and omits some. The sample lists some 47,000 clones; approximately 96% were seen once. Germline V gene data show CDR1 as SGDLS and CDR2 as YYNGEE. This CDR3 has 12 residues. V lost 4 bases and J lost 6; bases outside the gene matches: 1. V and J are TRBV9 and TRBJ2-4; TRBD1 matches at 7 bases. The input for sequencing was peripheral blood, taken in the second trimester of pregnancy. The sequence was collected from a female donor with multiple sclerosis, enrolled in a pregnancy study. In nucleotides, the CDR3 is TGTGCCAGCAGCTCAGGGGGAAACATTCAGTACTTC. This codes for CASSSGGNIQYF.